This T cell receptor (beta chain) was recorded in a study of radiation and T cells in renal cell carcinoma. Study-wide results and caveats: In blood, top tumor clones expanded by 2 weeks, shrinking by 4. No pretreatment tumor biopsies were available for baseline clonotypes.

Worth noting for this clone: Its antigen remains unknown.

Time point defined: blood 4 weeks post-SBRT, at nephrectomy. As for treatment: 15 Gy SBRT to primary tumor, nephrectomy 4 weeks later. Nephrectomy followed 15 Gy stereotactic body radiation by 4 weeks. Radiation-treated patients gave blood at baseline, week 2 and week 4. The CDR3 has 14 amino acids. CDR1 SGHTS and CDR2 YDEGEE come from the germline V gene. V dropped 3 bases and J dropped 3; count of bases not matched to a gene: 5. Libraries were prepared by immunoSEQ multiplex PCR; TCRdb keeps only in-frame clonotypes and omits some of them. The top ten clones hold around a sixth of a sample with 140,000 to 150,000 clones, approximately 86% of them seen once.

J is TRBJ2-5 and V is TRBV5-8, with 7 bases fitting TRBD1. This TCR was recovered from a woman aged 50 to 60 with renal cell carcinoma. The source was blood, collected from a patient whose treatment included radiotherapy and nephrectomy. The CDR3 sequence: CASSSSGTEETQYF. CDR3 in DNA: TGTGCCAGCAGCTCCTCCGGGACAGAAGAGACCCAGTACTTC.